These 18 T cell receptor beta chains share one sample of origin, sequenced in a study of T cell changes during pregnancy in multiple sclerosis. TCRdb's copy holds only in-frame clones and misses some; the assay was immunoSEQ multiplex PCR. The data contain 85,000 to 120,000 clones, just under 95% of them seen just once; the ten biggest clones take up approximately 1.6%. The material was peripheral blood, obtained after pregnancy. The receptors originated from a female donor with multiple sclerosis, enrolled in a pregnancy study.

Concerning this clone: Other DNA sequences in this specimen translate into the identical CDR3. The J gene is TRBJ2-7, the V gene TRBV29-1; perhaps TRBD2 as D (6 bases). Trimming removed 4 bases from V and 4 bases from J, with 11 bases in between. This CDR3 is 12 amino acids long. CDR1 is SQVTM and CDR2 is ANQGSEA in the germline V gene. The CDR3 nucleotides read TGCAGCGTTGTTCAGGGACTGTACGAGCAGTACTTC. It specifies CSVVQGLYEQYF.

V gene TRBV7-9 combines with J gene TRBJ1-3; 7 nucleotides agree with TRBD1. The germline gives CDR1 SEHNR, CDR2 FQNEAQ (reference sequence). The V and J ends lost 5 bases and 8 bases, in that order; junction bases with no gene match: 9. The CDR3 length is 14 residues. The CDR3 nucleotides are TGTGCCAGCAGCGGTCCCAAGGGGGCATACACCATATATTTT. This gives the protein CASSGPKGAYTIYF.

This chain links TRBV21-1 with TRBJ1-6. TRBV21-1 is reported as a pseudogene. The CDR3 sequence is 14 residues long. The CDR3 reads CASSKRAYNSPLHF. The DNA of the CDR3 is TGTGCCAGCAGCAAGAGGGCCTATAATTCACCCCTCCACTTT.

V and J are TRBV2 and TRBJ2-7, with 8 bases identical to TRBD1. The ends lost 9 bases at V and 1 base at J; junction bases unmatched: 8. CDR3 length: 14 amino acids. Germline assignment: CDR1 SNHLY and CDR2 FYNNEI. Here the CDR3 reads CASGDRRGSYEQYF. CDR3 nucleotide sequence: TGTGCCAGTGGGGACAGGAGGGGGTCCTACGAGCAGTACTTC.

The chain combines TRBV6-5 with TRBJ2-3, with 11 bases identical to TRBD2. Germline CDR1 reads MNHEY; CDR2 reads SVGAGI. The CDR3 runs 15 residues. Trimming cost V 6 bases and J 5 bases; bases outside gene matches: 7. The CDR3: CASRYTSGRIDTQYF. The CDR3 nucleotides read TGTGCCAGCAGGTATACTAGCGGGAGAATAGATACGCAGTATTTT.

The genes are TRBV6-5 and TRBJ2-1, with a possible D match to TRBD2 (7 bases). Germline CDR1 is MNHEY and CDR2 is SVGAGI. V shed 4 bases and J shed 10 bases, with 20 bases lying between them. CDR3 size: 15 residues. This CDR3 is CASSSLGGPDGEQFF. In nucleotides, the CDR3 is TGTGCCAGCAGTTCCCTCGGGGGGCCGGACGGAGAGCAGTTCTTC.

This rearrangement joins TRBV4-2 to TRBJ1-4; TRBD1 matches at 8 bases. The CDR3 sequence is 15 residues long. The germline V gene has CDR1 LGHNA and CDR2 YNFKEQ. The V gene end was trimmed by 0 bases and the J gene end by 10 bases; junction bases not matched to a gene: 7. The CDR3 DNA sequence: TGTGCCAGCAGCCAAGAGTTGGACAGGGCAGGAAAACTGTTTTTT. This codes for CASSQELDRAGKLFF.

The rearrangement joins TRBV15 to TRBJ2-7; tentative D call: TRBD1 (7 bases). The V end was cut by 1 base, the J end by 4 bases, with 14 bases between. The CDR3 consists of 15 residues. Germline CDR1 LNHNV, CDR2 YYDKDF (reference sequence). The CDR3 protein is CATSRGGGTVYEQYF. For the CDR3, the DNA is TGTGCCACCAGCAGAGGCGGAGGGACAGTGTACGAGCAGTACTTC.

J is TRBJ1-1 and V is TRBV30, with D maybe TRBD1 (5 bases). The CDR3 covers 14 residues. V dropped 3 bases and J dropped 5 bases, with 16 bases sitting between them. The V gene's germline CDR1 is GTSNPN and CDR2 SVGIG (reference sequence). The CDR3 region is CAWRPLIAGTEAFF. Here the CDR3 DNA reads TGTGCCTGGAGGCCGTTGATAGCAGGGACTGAAGCTTTCTTT.

The chain joins TRBV30 to TRBJ1-1; D not resolved. CDR1 is GTSNPN and CDR2 is SVGIG in the germline V gene (reference sequence). CDR3 size: 13 residues. The germline V and J ends were trimmed by 2 bases and 1 base, with 8 bases remaining between them. The CDR3, as DNA: TGTGCCTGGAGTATCTCAGGGAACACTGAAGCTTTCTTT. Translated: CAWSISGNTEAFF.

V gene TRBV19 combines with J gene TRBJ1-5, with 9 bases matching TRBD1. Trimming removed 6 bases from V and 4 bases from J; junction bases left unmatched: 4. Germline V gene lookup returns CDR1 LNHDA and CDR2 SQIVND (reference sequence). The CDR3 sequence is 14 residues long. As DNA, the CDR3 is TGTGCCAGTAGGAGACAGGGGGAAAATCAGCCCCAGCATTTT. This codes for CASRRQGENQPQHF.

This clone was seen a few times. The V gene is TRBV11-2, the J gene TRBJ1-2; perhaps TRBD1 as D (5 bases). CDR3 length: 15 amino acids. Trimming removed 5 bases at V and 3 bases at J, with 16 bases between. Germline V CDR1 and CDR2: SGHAT, FQNNGV. The CDR3 region has the DNA TGTGCCAGCAGCGTTCGCCTGGGGGAGGACTATGGCTACACCTTC. It translates to CASSVRLGEDYGYTF.

The V and J genes are TRBV9 and TRBJ2-5; possibly TRBD2 for D (5 bases). The germline V gene has CDR1 SGDLS and CDR2 YYNGEE. There are 17 residues in the CDR3. V was trimmed by 0 bases and J by 2 bases, leaving 17 bases between them. The CDR3 spells CASSVGPPGSSQETQYF. The CDR3 DNA follows: TGTGCCAGCAGCGTAGGTCCCCCGGGGAGTAGTCAAGAGACCCAGTACTTC.

The V call is TRBV5-1, the J call TRBJ2-7; 10 bases agree with TRBD1. Per the germline V gene, CDR1 is SGHRS and CDR2 is YFSETQ. The CDR3 has 14 residues. V trimming: 7 bases; J trimming: 5 bases; junction bases outside the gene matches: 9. The CDR3 nucleotides read TGCGCCAGCGCACCCGGGACAGGGGTCAACGAGCAGTACTTC. Protein product: CASAPGTGVNEQYF.

In this sample, this clone turned up a few times. The chain joins TRBV11-2 to TRBJ1-6; unclear D gene. Germline loops: CDR1 SGHAT, CDR2 FQNNGV. The CDR3 has 13 amino acids. Trimming shortened V by 5 bases and J by 7 bases, and 9 bases separated the two germline ends. The chain's CDR3 is CASSRNTNSPLHF. The CDR3 DNA reads TGTGCCAGCAGCCGTAACACGAATTCACCCCTCCACTTT.

This clone was counted a single time. This chain links TRBV5-4 with TRBJ2-3; weak D call: TRBD2 (6 bases). This CDR3 region has 16 residues. Germline CDR1 SGHNT, CDR2 YYREEE (reference sequence). V was trimmed by 3 bases and J by 2 bases, leaving 16 bases between them. CDR3 in amino acids: CASSSDSGYYTDTQYF. The CDR3 coding sequence is TGTGCCAGCAGCTCGGATAGCGGATATTACACAGATACGCAGTATTTT.

The chain uses TRBV5-1 and TRBJ2-3, with a weak D call TRBD2 (6 bases). The V gene lost 4 bases and the J gene lost 6 bases, with 12 bases spanning the gap. This CDR3 spans 13 amino acids. The germline CDR1 and CDR2 sequences are SGHRS and YFSETQ. CDR3 region: CASSEPGGDTQYF. The CDR3 region has the DNA TGCGCCAGCAGCGAACCCGGGGGTGATACGCAGTATTTT. Looking up the rest from reference TRBV5-1 and TRBJ2-3 gives the full variable domain: KAGVTQTPRYLIKTRGQQVTLSCSPISGHRSVSWYQQTPGQGLQFLFEYFSETQRNKGNFPGRFSGRQFSNSRSEMNVSTLELGDSALYLCASSEPGGDTQYFGPGTRLTVL.

Here the CDR3 DNA reads TGCGCCAGCAGCTTTCGGGGGGCCGGGGAAACTGAAGCTTTCTTT. It codes for CASSFRGAGETEAFF. The rearrangement joins TRBV5-1 to TRBJ1-1; a possible D gene is TRBD1 (6 bases). CDR3 length equals 15 residues. Germline CDR1 and CDR2: SGHRS and YFSETQ. Deletions cut 2 bases from V and 5 bases from J, with 16 bases between.